This TCR beta chain originates from a study of early T cells in non-severe SARS-CoV-2 infection. About the study: Bulk RNA from unsorted whole blood was sequenced; chains were unpaired.

TCRdb used MiXCR to reprocess the 5' RACE reads, holding one entry per CDR3 protein. Of under 40,000 distinct CDR3 sequences in the sample, about 6% are singletons; the top ten hold roughly 4.8%. Many counts were recorded for this clonotype. The CDR3 covers 16 residues. J lost 1 base, V lost 0 bases, and 7 bases had no gene match. The germline V gene encodes CDR1 SGDLS and CDR2 YYNGEE. The V call is TRBV9, the J call TRBJ2-7, with 7 nucleotides matching TRBD2. This receptor was obtained from an adult who was a healthcare worker with PCR-confirmed SARS-CoV-2 infection or an uninfected control (not recorded which). Specimen: whole blood. Here the CDR3 reads CASSVGFGGGSYEQYF. For the CDR3, the DNA is TGTGCCAGCAGCGTAGGTTTTGGGGGGGGATCCTACGAGCAGTACTTC.